The present T cell receptor (beta chain) was sequenced within a study of T cell repertoires in cytomegalovirus infection. Study-level information: CMV infection plus the matching HLA type was flagged by public TCR beta signatures.

This clonotype was picked up many times. Trimming pared 5 bases from V and 4 bases from J, leaving 11 bases between. Germline lookup yields CDR1 LGHNT and CDR2 FRNRAP. The CDR3 contains 13 residues. TCRdb re-analysed the reads in MiXCR, keeping a single row per CDR3 protein. Among some 200,000 distinct CDR3 sequences listed, less than 9.5% were seen once. The receptor's source is a human donor in good health (CMV status not recorded). Some clones in this sample may be carry-over from other donors' samples. Sequencing input: PBMCs. The V call is TRBV12-5, the J call TRBJ2-5; possible D gene TRBD2, 6 bases. The CDR3 loop is CASGETRGETQYF. The DNA for the CDR3 is TGTGCTAGTGGTGAGACTAGGGGAGAGACCCAGTACTTC. The full variable domain, with the rest looked up from reference TRBV12-5 and TRBJ2-5, is DARVTQTPRHKVTEMGQEVTMRCQPILGHNTVFWYRQTMMQGLELLAYFRNRAPLDDSGMPKDRFSAEMPDATLATLKIQPSEPRDSAVYFCASGETRGETQYFGPGTRLLVL.